The present entry profiles one TCR beta chain with its context. Original processing methods: Counts of nucleated cells, estimated from reference gene primer amplification, were obtained. Here immunoSEQ multiplex PCR was the method, and the copy in TCRdb shows in-frame clones only, minus some. The DNA gave D and trimming, while V, J and clone size come from that table. This sample has approximately 100,000 clones, with roughly nine tenths found just once. The data were taken from a study of blood T cell repertoires in COVID-19. Study summary: The study drew acute and convalescent COVID-19 samples from the United States, Italy and Spain. PBMCs, B-cell-depleted T cells, or T cells were the source of the cDNA or gDNA that made up the material.

The length of the CDR3 is 15 residues. V lost 2 bases, J lost 5 bases, and 3 bases stayed unmatched. The germline gives CDR1 SGHTA, CDR2 FQGNSA. The V call is TRBV7-2, the J call TRBJ2-3, with 11 bases fitting TRBD2. The specimen was peripheral blood. The origin of this receptor is a woman aged 80 or older with active COVID-19. In DNA, the CDR3 is TGTGCCAGCAGCTTACCGACTAGCGGGATAGATACGCAGTATTTT. This encodes CASSLPTSGIDTQYF.